This entry is about one T cell receptor (beta chain). Its cognate antigen is unknown. This sample was taken from a study of monozygotic twins with inflammatory bowel disease. The study, taken as a whole, reports: The authors note that differing immunosuppressive treatments may have added variability to patient repertoires. Discordant twins showed the same repertoire similarity as concordant twins, possibly from limited power. Relative to healthy twins, IBD patients had fewer clonotypes in common with others, a gap that was especially apparent with disease activity.

Incorporation of UMIs carrying a 6-nucleotide sample barcode was performed by template switching. TCRdb reprocessed the 5' RACE reads, keeping one entry per CDR3 protein, no DNA. Recorded here are 200,000 to 250,000 distinct CDR3 sequences; the top ten clones represent approximately 1.6%. The TCR sequence derives from a human donor with ulcerative colitis or Crohn's disease, or a healthy co-twin of an affected twin (not recorded which). Sequencing used blood.

Here the CDR3 reads CASSPDRLPNYGYTF. The chain uses TRBV7-6 and TRBJ1-2; TCRdb lists TRBD1, though no DNA is available to test this call. This CDR3 has 15 amino acids. From germline, CDR1 is SGHVS and CDR2 FNYEAQ.